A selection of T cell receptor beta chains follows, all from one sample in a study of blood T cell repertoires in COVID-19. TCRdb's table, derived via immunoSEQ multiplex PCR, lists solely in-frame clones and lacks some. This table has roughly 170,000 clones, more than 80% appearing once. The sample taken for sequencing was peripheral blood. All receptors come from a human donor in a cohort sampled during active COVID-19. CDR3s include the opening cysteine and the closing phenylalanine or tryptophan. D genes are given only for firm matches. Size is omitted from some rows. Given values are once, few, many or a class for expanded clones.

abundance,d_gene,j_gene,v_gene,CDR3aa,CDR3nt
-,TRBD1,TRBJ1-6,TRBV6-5,CASRMTGNSPLHF,TGTGCCAGCAGGATGACAGGGAATTCACCCCTCCACTTT
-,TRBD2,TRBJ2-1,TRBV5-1,CASSQTSGVYNEQFF,TGCGCCAGCAGCCAAACTAGCGGGGTATACAATGAGCAGTTCTTC
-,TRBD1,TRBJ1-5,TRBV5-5,CASSFDWDSSLFGNQPQHF,TGTGCCAGCAGCTTCGATTGGGACAGCTCGTTATTCGGAAATCAGCCCCAGCATTTT
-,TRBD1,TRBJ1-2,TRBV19,CASSTTGVYGYTF,TGTGCCAGTAGTACGACAGGGGTCTATGGCTACACCTTC
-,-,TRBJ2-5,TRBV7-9,CASSSPEGQETQYF,TGTGCCAGCAGCTCCCCGGAGGGACAAGAGACCCAGTACTTC
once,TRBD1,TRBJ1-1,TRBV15,CATSRDRANTEAFF,TGTGCCACCAGCAGGGACAGGGCGAACACTGAAGCTTTCTTT
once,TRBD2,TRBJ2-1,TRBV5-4,CASSFGLAGGRRNEQFF,TGTGCCAGCAGCTTTGGACTAGCGGGGGGGAGACGGAATGAGCAGTTCTTC
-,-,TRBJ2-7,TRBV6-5,CASRVTSSYEQYF,TGTGCCAGCAGGGTTACTAGCTCCTACGAGCAGTACTTC
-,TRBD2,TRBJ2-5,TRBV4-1,CASSPGTSGQETQYF,TGCGCCAGCAGCCCGGGGACTAGCGGGCAAGAGACCCAGTACTTC
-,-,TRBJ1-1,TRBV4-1,CASSHHNTEAFF,TGCGCCAGCAGCCATCATAACACTGAAGCTTTCTTT
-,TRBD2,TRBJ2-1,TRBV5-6,CASSGAAGVATSFF,TGTGCCAGCAGCGGTGCGGCGGGGGTCGCAACCTCCTTCTTC
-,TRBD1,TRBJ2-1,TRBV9,CASSASGTGLNEQFF,TGTGCCAGCAGCGCCTCCGGGACAGGTCTGAATGAGCAGTTCTTC
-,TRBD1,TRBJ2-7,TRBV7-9,CASSLGQGRQLSEQYF,TGTGCCAGCAGCTTGGGACAGGGAAGGCAACTAAGCGAGCAGTACTTC
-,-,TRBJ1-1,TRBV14,CASSQDTGYGNTEAFF,TGTGCCAGCAGCCAAGATACAGGGTACGGGAACACTGAAGCTTTCTTT
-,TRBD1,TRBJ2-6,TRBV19,CASSIIGDRGAGANVLTF,TGTGCCAGTAGTATAATCGGGGACAGGGGGGCTGGGGCCAACGTCCTGACTTTC
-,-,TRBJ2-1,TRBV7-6,CASSLGTRNEQFF,TGTGCCAGCAGCTTAGGGACACGGAATGAGCAGTTCTTC
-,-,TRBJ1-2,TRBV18,CASSPAQGGYGYTF,TGTGCCAGCTCACCGGCGCAGGGAGGCTATGGCTACACCTTC
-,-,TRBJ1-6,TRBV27,CASSFSGGVNSPLHF,TGTGCCAGCAGTTTTTCCGGGGGGGTAAATTCACCCCTCCACTTT
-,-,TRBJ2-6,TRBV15,CATSRVPSGANVLTF,TGTGCCACCAGCAGAGTCCCATCTGGGGCCAACGTCCTGACTTTC
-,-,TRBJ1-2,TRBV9,CASSVGWGRANYGYTF,TGTGCCAGCAGCGTGGGGTGGGGCCGAGCTAACTATGGCTACACCTTC
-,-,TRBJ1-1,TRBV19,CASSPARVPTEAFF,TGTGCCAGTAGTCCCGCGCGGGTGCCCACTGAAGCTTTCTTT
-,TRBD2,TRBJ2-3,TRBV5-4,CASSLKAGGRGDTQYF,TGTGCCAGCAGCTTGAAAGCGGGGGGGCGTGGAGATACGCAGTATTTT
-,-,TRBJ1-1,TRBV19,CASRRAGLNTEAFF,TGTGCCTCCAGGAGGGCGGGGTTGAACACTGAAGCTTTCTTT
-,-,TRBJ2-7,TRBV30,CAWQQGKFSYEQYF,TGTGCCTGGCAACAGGGTAAATTCTCCTACGAGCAGTACTTC
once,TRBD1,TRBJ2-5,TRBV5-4,CASSPRTGRQETQYF,TGTGCCAGCAGCCCCCGGACAGGCCGGCAAGAGACCCAGTACTTC
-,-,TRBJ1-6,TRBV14,CASSQPGSSPLHF,TGTGCCAGCAGCCAACCTGGGAGTTCACCCCTCCACTTT
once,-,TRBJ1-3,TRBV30,CAWSKSSGNTIYF,TGTGCCTGGAGCAAGAGCTCTGGAAACACCATATATTTT
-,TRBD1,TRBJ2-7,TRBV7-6,CASSSGGFGEQYF,TGTGCCAGCAGCTCAGGGGGTTTCGGTGAGCAGTACTTC
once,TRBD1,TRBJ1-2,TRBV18,CASSLQGMNYGYTF,TGTGCCAGCTCTCTACAGGGGATGAACTATGGCTACACCTTC
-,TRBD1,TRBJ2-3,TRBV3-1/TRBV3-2,CASSPQVDRAKQYF,TGTGCCAGCAGCCCACAAGTGGACAGGGCCAAGCAGTATTTT
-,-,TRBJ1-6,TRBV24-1,CATSGPGRHSYNSPLHF,TGTGCCACCAGTGGCCCGGGTCGGCACTCCTATAATTCACCCCTCCACTTT
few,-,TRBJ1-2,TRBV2,CASSGQGKTGGYTF,TGTGCCAGCAGTGGGCAGGGGAAAACGGGTGGCTACACCTTC
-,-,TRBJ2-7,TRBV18,CASTQGADYEQYF,TGTGCCAGTACCCAAGGGGCCGACTACGAGCAGTACTTC
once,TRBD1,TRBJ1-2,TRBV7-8,CASSWESQGARGYTF,TGTGCCAGCAGCTGGGAATCTCAGGGGGCTAGGGGCTACACCTTC
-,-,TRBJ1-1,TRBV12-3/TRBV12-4,CASSLSTEDEAFF,TGTGCCAGCAGTTTATCTACAGAAGATGAAGCTTTCTTT
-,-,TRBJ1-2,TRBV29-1,CSGHDQGGFGYTF,TGCAGCGGCCATGACCAGGGCGGTTTCGGCTACACCTTC
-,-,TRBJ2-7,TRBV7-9,CASSLDHNLQYF,TGTGCCAGCAGCTTAGACCACAATCTTCAGTACTTC
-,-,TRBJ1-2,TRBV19,CASSRGSYGYTF,TGTGCCAGTTCGAGGGGGAGTTATGGCTACACCTTC
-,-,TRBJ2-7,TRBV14,CASSHTPRTDFSYEQYF,TGTGCCAGCAGCCATACGCCACGGACAGACTTCTCCTACGAGCAGTACTTC